The 31 T cell receptor beta chains reported below all come from one sample, sequenced in a study of OX40 agonist ivuxolimab in advanced cancers. Produced via immunoSEQ multiplex PCR; TCRdb's table is partial and in-frame only. The table records about 80,000 clones, about 89% of them present only once. Sequenced material: CD4+ or CD8+ T cells sorted from blood, taken in a trial of the OX40 agonist ivuxolimab. The receptor set was obtained from an adult with an advanced solid tumor such as melanoma, head and neck, liver or kidney cancer.

The rearrangement uses TRBV11-3 and TRBJ2-5; D gene ambiguous. V was cut by 5 bases and J by 0 bases, with 4 bases left in between. The CDR3 runs to 12 residues. From germline, CDR1 is SGHNT and CDR2 YENEEA. CDR3 sequence reads: CASSIHQETQYF. The DNA for the CDR3 is TGTGCCAGCAGCATCCACCAAGAGACCCAGTACTTC. Drawing the rest from reference TRBV11-3 and TRBJ2-5, the complete variable domain is EAGVVQSPRYKIIEKKQPVAFWCNPISGHNTLYWYLQNLGQGPELLIRYENEEAVDDSQLPKDRFSAERLKGVDSTLKIQPAELGDSAVYLCASSIHQETQYFGPGTRLLVL.

The genes are TRBV5-1 and TRBJ2-5; D uncertain. This CDR3 is 13 amino acids long. V lost 0 bases to trimming and J lost 2 bases, with 5 bases between them. CDR1 is SGHRS, CDR2 YFSETQ, per germline. CDR3 loop: CASSLGSQETQYF. The CDR3 coding sequence is TGCGCCAGCAGCTTGGGATCACAAGAGACCCAGTACTTC.

DNA of the CDR3: TGTGCCTGGAGTTCGCAGGGGGATTCTGAAGCTTTCTTT. Translating it yields CAWSSQGDSEAFF. The chain combines TRBV30 with TRBJ1-1, with 7 bases fitting TRBD1. The CDR3 spans 13 residues. Per germline, CDR1 GTSNPN and CDR2 SVGIG (reference sequence). J lost 6 bases, V lost 2 bases, and 6 bases had no gene match.

This clone was picked up a small number of times. V is TRBV5-4 and J is TRBJ2-7; D might be TRBD1 or TRBD2, each matching 6 bases. V was clipped by 0 bases and J by 6 bases, with 13 bases between them. CDR3 length equals 14 residues. Germline V CDR1 and CDR2: SGHNT, YYREEE (reference sequence). This CDR3 reads CASSLEGWGAEQYF. The CDR3 bases are TGTGCCAGCAGCTTGGAGGGGTGGGGGGCCGAGCAGTACTTC.

This chain connects TRBV19 to TRBJ2-7; 11 bases align to TRBD1. V shed 0 bases and J 2 bases; nucleotides not matched to a gene: 9. The germline V gene has CDR1 LNHDA and CDR2 SQIVND (reference sequence). The CDR3 sequence is 18 residues long. CDR3 protein: CASSIDSASGQGAYEQYF. DNA of the CDR3: TGTGCCAGTAGTATAGACTCTGCATCGGGACAGGGGGCCTACGAGCAGTACTTC.

The rearrangement joins TRBV6-5 to TRBJ2-7, with TRBD2 identical over 11 bases. Germline-derived CDR1 and CDR2 are MNHEY and SVGAGI. The trim removed 4 bases at V and 4 bases at J, leaving 3 bases unmatched. The CDR3 runs to 14 residues. CDR3 in DNA: TGTGCCAGCAGTTTAGCGGGAGGGCCGTACGAGCAGTACTTC. The encoded protein is CASSLAGGPYEQYF.

This clone was seen a few times. The chain recombines TRBV6-4 with TRBJ1-1; TRBD1 is a possible D gene (5 bases). The CDR3 spans 13 residues. V lost 2 bases to trimming and J lost 7 bases, with 11 bases between them. Germline loops: CDR1 MRHNA, CDR2 SNTAGT. CDR3 DNA sequence: TGTGCCAGCAGTGACAACGGACACGGTGAAGCTTTCTTT. Translating it yields CASSDNGHGEAFF.

In this sample, this clone turned up once. CDR3 amino acids: CASSTPGQGGEQYF. CDR3 DNA: TGTGCCAGCAGCACGCCGGGACAGGGAGGCGAGCAGTACTTC. The genes are TRBV5-6 and TRBJ2-7, with 9 bases fitting TRBD1. The CDR3 spans 14 residues. J gave up 6 bases and V 4 bases, and 8 bases lay outside the gene matches. Germline values: CDR1 SGHDT, CDR2 YYEEEE.

V gene TRBV19 combines with J gene TRBJ2-1, with TRBD2 identical over 14 bases. CDR1 is LNHDA, CDR2 SQIVND, per germline (reference sequence). This CDR3 spans 16 amino acids. V lost 4 bases, J lost 9 bases, and 8 bases stayed unmatched. Written as DNA, the CDR3 is TGTGCCAGTAGTAAGGGACTAGCGGGAGTAGGGAGTGAGCAGTTCTTC. Amino acid sequence: CASSKGLAGVGSEQFF.

The chain uses TRBV29-1 and TRBJ2-3; D remains unclear. Germline lookup yields CDR1 SQVTM and CDR2 ANQGSEA. This CDR3 contains 12 residues. V was cut by 1 base and J by 8 bases, with 10 bases left in between. As DNA, the CDR3 is TGCAGCGTTGAAGGAAAGCCCGGTACGCAGTATTTT. Amino acid sequence: CSVEGKPGTQYF.

DNA for the CDR3: TGTGCCAGACTAGCGGGAGGGAGGACCCAGTACTTC. Translating it yields CARLAGGRTQYF. This chain joins TRBV6-6 and TRBJ2-5; 13 bases are a match to TRBD2. There are 12 residues in the CDR3. V gave up 9 bases and J gave up 7 bases; unmatched junction bases: 2. From germline, CDR1 is MNHNY and CDR2 SVGAGI (reference sequence).

This chain links TRBV6-4 with TRBJ1-1, with a weak D call TRBD1 (5 bases). With 2 bases removed from V and 5 bases from J, the gap between germline ends came to 9 bases. Germline lookup yields CDR1 MRHNA and CDR2 SNTAGT. This CDR3 comprises 13 residues. The CDR3 sequence: CASSDTGVTEAFF. The CDR3 coding sequence is TGTGCCAGCAGTGACACGGGGGTGACTGAAGCTTTCTTT.

J is TRBJ1-1 and V is TRBV9, with 10 bases identical to TRBD1. The CDR3 totals 15 residues. Looked up from germline, CDR1 is SGDLS and CDR2 is YYNGEE. V lost 4 bases and J lost 4; bases outside the gene matches: 7. Written as DNA, the CDR3 is TGTGCCAGCAGCTTACGGACAGGGGGGGCCACTGAAGCTTTCTTT. Amino acid sequence: CASSLRTGGATEAFF.

V gene TRBV27 combines with J gene TRBJ2-1, with no clear D. With 4 bases removed from V and 0 bases from J, the gap between germline ends came to 7 bases. This CDR3 region has 14 residues. The germline V gene has CDR1 MNHEY and CDR2 SMNVEV (reference sequence). CDR3 loop: CASSSSGSYNEQFF. CDR3 coding DNA: TGTGCCAGCAGTTCGTCGGGCTCCTACAATGAGCAGTTCTTC.

J is TRBJ2-2 and V is TRBV7-3; 9 nucleotides agree with TRBD2. The V gene end was trimmed by 7 bases and the J gene end by 4 bases; junction bases not matched to a gene: 4. CDR3 length: 14 residues. Germline V gene sequence: CDR1 SGHTA, CDR2 FQGTGA. The DNA for the CDR3 is TGTGCCAGCAAAGCTAGCGGGATCACCGGGGAGCTGTTTTTT. This codes for CASKASGITGELFF. Together with reference TRBV7-3 and TRBJ2-2, the CDR3 gives the full variable domain: GAGVSQTPSNKVTEKGKYVELRCDPISGHTALYWYRQSLGQGPEFLIYFQGTGAADDSGLPNDRFFAVRPEGSVSTLKIQRTERGDSAVYLCASKASGITGELFFGEGSRLTVL.

The J gene is TRBJ2-1, the V gene TRBV27; TRBD2 matches 9 bases. The CDR3 is 17 amino acids. The ends lost 4 bases at V and 7 bases at J; junction bases unmatched: 14. Per the germline V gene, CDR1 is MNHEY and CDR2 is SMNVEV (reference sequence). CDR3: CASSWRTSDGSWNEQFF. In nucleotides, the CDR3 is TGTGCCAGCAGTTGGAGGACTAGCGACGGGTCTTGGAATGAGCAGTTCTTC.

This rearrangement joins TRBV19 to TRBJ2-1; perhaps TRBD1 as D (5 bases). V lost 8 bases to trimming and J lost 5 bases, with 16 bases between them. The germline V gene has CDR1 LNHDA and CDR2 SQIVND (reference sequence). CDR3 size: 14 residues. CDR3 coding DNA: TGTGCCAGTCTCTCAGGGTTACCCGACAATGAGCAGTTCTTC. Its protein product is CASLSGLPDNEQFF.

The rearrangement links TRBV10-1 to TRBJ1-1, with TRBD1 as a possible D gene (6 bases). Trimming shortened V by 7 bases and J by 5 bases, and 11 bases separated the two germline ends. Germline CDR1 WNHNN, CDR2 SYGVQD (reference sequence). This CDR3 region has 12 residues. The CDR3 nucleotides are TGCGCCAGCATTATAGGGGGAACTGAAGCTTTCTTT. Encoded protein: CASIIGGTEAFF.

The chain uses TRBV5-1 and TRBJ2-5; the D gene is possibly TRBD2 (5 bases). The CDR3 totals 14 residues. Germline CDR1 SGHRS, CDR2 YFSETQ. Trimming took 0 bases from V and 5 from J, leaving 11 bases between them. The CDR3 here is CASSLGGSGETQYF. CDR3 DNA: TGCGCCAGCAGCTTGGGAGGGAGTGGGGAGACCCAGTACTTC.

This clone was seen only once. One end of the junction fails to match germline, which may point to a read error. The V and J genes are TRBV6-1 and TRBJ2-7; 9 bases are shared with TRBD1. The CDR3 consists of 11 residues. CDR1 and CDR2 (germline): MNHNS, SASEGT. CDR3 coding DNA: TGTGCCAGCAGTGCACAGGGGGCGCAAGACTTC. The encoded protein is CASSAQGAQDF.

This clone was picked up one time. The chain carries TRBV19 and TRBJ2-1; D is unclear. V was cut by 0 bases and J by 8 bases, with 8 bases left in between. The germline CDR1 and CDR2 sequences are LNHDA and SQIVND (reference sequence). CDR3 length: 13 amino acids. CDR3 bases: TGTGCCAGTAGTATAGAAATCAACTATGAGCAGTTCTTC. This translates into CASSIEINYEQFF.

V and J are TRBV19 and TRBJ1-5, with TRBD1 matching over 8 bases. Per the germline V gene, CDR1 is LNHDA and CDR2 is SQIVND (reference sequence). This CDR3 has 15 amino acids. V shed 9 bases, J shed 6 bases, and the junction held 13 bases outside the gene matches. The CDR3 DNA sequence: TGTGCCAGCAGCCTCGGACAGGGAGGAATTCAGCCCCAGCATTTT. It yields the protein CASSLGQGGIQPQHF. The full variable domain, completed using reference TRBV19 and TRBJ1-5, is DGGITQSPKYLFRKEGQNVTLSCEQNLNHDAMYWYRQDPGQGLRLIYYSQIVNDFQKGDIAEGYSVSREKKESFPLTVTSAQKNPTAFYLCASSLGQGGIQPQHFGDGTRLSIL.

The CDR3 spells CASLGRAGYNEQFF. CDR3 sequence (DNA): TGTGCCAGCCTCGGGAGGGCCGGGTACAATGAGCAGTTCTTC. This chain links TRBV6-5 with TRBJ2-1; TRBD2 agrees at 8 bases. The germline V gene has CDR1 MNHEY and CDR2 SVGAGI. Unmatched junction bases numbered 7, after V lost 8 bases and J lost 4 bases. This CDR3 region has 14 residues.

This clone appeared a few times. V is TRBV5-6 and J is TRBJ1-2, with TRBD1 matching 12 bases. CDR1 is SGHDT and CDR2 is YYEEEE in the germline V gene. Losses at the gene ends were 4 bases for V and 7 bases for J; bases not matched to a gene: 5. This CDR3 region has 14 residues. CDR3 bases: TGTGCCAGCAGCGGGACAGGGGGCCTGCGTGGCTACACCTTC. The encoded protein is CASSGTGGLRGYTF.

The rearrangement joins TRBV7-2 to TRBJ2-1; 8 bases line up with TRBD1. Germline loops: CDR1 SGHTA, CDR2 FQGNSA. Trimming at V came to 3 bases and at J to 3 bases, leaving 4 bases not matched to a gene. This CDR3 has 15 residues. CDR3 sequence: CASSLGQVVYNEQFF. The CDR3 nucleotides read TGTGCCAGCAGCTTGGGACAGGTTGTCTACAATGAGCAGTTCTTC.

The gene calls are TRBV7-9 and TRBJ2-3, with TRBD1 matching 11 bases. Trimming took 5 bases from V and 7 from J; bases not matched to a gene: 8. The germline gives CDR1 SEHNR, CDR2 FQNEAQ (reference sequence). The CDR3 spans 15 residues. The CDR3 region has the DNA TGTGCCAGCAGCCCCCGGACAGGGGGCGAAAATACGCAGTATTTT. This gives the protein CASSPRTGGENTQYF.

The rearrangement joins TRBV18 to TRBJ2-3; 7 nucleotides line up with TRBD1. The CDR3 consists of 13 residues. The germline V gene has CDR1 KGHSH and CDR2 LQKENI. V lost 4 bases and J lost 9; bases outside the gene matches: 7. This CDR3 reads CASSRGQAETQYF. DNA for the CDR3: TGTGCCAGCTCACGCGGACAGGCCGAGACGCAGTATTTT.

This rearrangement joins TRBV7-9 to TRBJ1-2; a weak D match, TRBD1 (5 bases). V was cut by 5 bases and J by 4 bases, with 17 bases left in between. Germline loops: CDR1 SEHNR, CDR2 FQNEAQ (reference sequence). The CDR3 runs 15 residues. Here the CDR3 reads CASSPSPGRIYGYTF. CDR3 nucleotides: TGTGCCAGCAGCCCCTCCCCGGGACGTATCTATGGCTACACCTTC.

The chain recombines TRBV29-1 with TRBJ2-7; D uncertain. Trimming removed 3 bases at V and 2 bases at J, with 8 bases between. The germline V gene encodes CDR1 SQVTM and CDR2 ANQGSEA. The CDR3 is 12 amino acids. The CDR3 is CSVERRPYEQYF. The CDR3 nucleotides read TGCAGCGTTGAGAGGAGACCCTACGAGCAGTACTTC.

The V gene is TRBV19, the J gene TRBJ2-3; 8 nucleotides match TRBD2. The CDR3 is made up of 14 amino acids. Trimming at V came to 5 bases and at J to 3 bases, leaving 4 bases not matched to a gene. Germline values: CDR1 LNHDA, CDR2 SQIVND (reference sequence). The CDR3 protein is CASSLAGPTDTQYF. For the CDR3, the DNA is TGTGCCAGTAGTTTAGCGGGACCGACAGATACGCAGTATTTT.

The V and J genes are TRBV28 and TRBJ1-1; a possible D gene is TRBD1 (6 bases). CDR1 and CDR2 from the germline V gene are MDHEN and SYDVKM. Trimming left V 5 bases short and J 7 bases short, with 17 bases between. The CDR3 is made up of 14 amino acids. The CDR3 DNA follows: TGTGCCAGCAGTATGCAAAACGCAGGGGTTGAAGCTTTCTTT. The encoded protein is CASSMQNAGVEAFF.